The clone carrying this T cell receptor (beta chain) was detected many times. Its matching antigen is unknown. The data were obtained in a study of T cells after yellow fever vaccination. Background on the study: The fractions with low cell numbers were processed using SMART-Seq v4 Ultra Low Input.

Findings of the study overall: The appearance of a small share of clonotypes in both CD4 and CD8 compartments was observed.

The CDR3 spans 12 residues. Between the trimmed V and J ends, which lost 4 bases and 4 bases, there was a span of 7 bases. TCRdb reprocessed the 5' RACE reads via MiXCR and lists one record per CDR3 protein. Here the sample spans around 320,000 distinct CDR3 sequences, roughly 4.3% being singletons. Source: PBMCs, taken 15 days after the yellow fever booster vaccination. This TCR derives from a young man who received the YFV17D yellow fever vaccine. This chain joins TRBV12-3 or TRBV12-4 and TRBJ1-2, with unresolved D. The CDR3 loop reads CASSYGTYGYTF. DNA for the CDR3: TGTGCCAGCAGTTACGGTACCTATGGCTACACCTTC.